This T cell receptor beta chain is drawn from a study of T cell repertoires in cytomegalovirus infection. Study information: Both a matching HLA type and CMV infection were indicated by public TCR beta signatures.

Details on this clonotype: Its antigen is not identified.

TCRdb itself ran the reads through MiXCR, one entry per CDR3 protein. The sample carries 450,000 to 600,000 distinct CDR3 sequences, about 39% recorded once. The CDR3 extends over 15 amino acids. The germline V gene has CDR1 LNHDA and CDR2 SQIVND (reference sequence). The germline V and J ends were trimmed by 5 bases and 0 bases, with 13 bases remaining between them. Findings and limits, study-wide: Ex vivo responses were dominated by HLA-C-restricted CMV-specific TCR beta clonotypes.

The origin of this receptor is a human donor in good health (CMV status not recorded). Some clones in this sample may be carry-over from other donors' samples. The sample consisted of cultured PBMCs, taken from culture after CMV antigen stimulation. The J gene is TRBJ1-1, the V gene TRBV19; TRBD1 might be the D (5 bases). The CDR3 bases are TGTGCCAGTAGTCTTCGGACACTGATGAACACTGAAGCTTTCTTT. This translates into CASSLRTLMNTEAFF.